These 8 T cell receptor beta chains share one sample of origin, sequenced in a study of blood T cell repertoires in COVID-19. Profiling relied on immunoSEQ multiplex PCR, and the TCRdb table lists in-frame clones only, not all of them. The sample lists about 230,000 clones, approximately 90% occurring once. The material sequenced was peripheral blood. Source of these receptors: a man aged 45-65 years with COVID-19, enrolled during active disease.

A few counts support this clone. This sequence joins TRBV5-6 and TRBJ1-3; D gene uncertain. With 2 bases removed from V and 4 bases from J, the gap between germline ends came to 10 bases. The germline gives CDR1 SGHDT, CDR2 YYEEEE. CDR3 length: 14 amino acids. The CDR3 nucleotides read TGTGCCAGCAGCTTCGCGGAACCGGGAAACACCATATATTTT. Residues: CASSFAEPGNTIYF.

The J gene is TRBJ2-5, the V gene TRBV3-1 (or the pseudogene TRBV3-2), with D unclear. Per germline, CDR1 LGHDT and CDR2 YNNKEL (reference sequence). Deletions cut 0 bases from V and 5 bases from J, with 10 bases between. CDR3 size: 14 residues. The CDR3 nucleotides are TGTGCCAGCAGCCAAGATGGCAGGTTGGAGACCCAGTACTTC. Protein: CASSQDGRLETQYF.

V and J are TRBV18 and TRBJ2-1; TRBD1 agrees at 9 bases. The trim removed 6 bases at V and 4 bases at J, leaving 10 bases unmatched. Germline CDR1 is KGHSH and CDR2 is LQKENI. This CDR3 is 16 amino acids long. The CDR3 spells CASSRPGTGLYNEQFF. As DNA, the CDR3 is TGTGCCAGCTCGCGGCCCGGGACAGGGTTATACAATGAGCAGTTCTTC.

The rearrangement uses TRBV28 and TRBJ1-2; 9 bases map to TRBD1. Germline CDR1 is MDHEN and CDR2 is SYDVKM. There are 19 residues in the CDR3. J was trimmed by 3 bases and V by 6 bases; bases with no gene match: 20. As DNA, the CDR3 is TGTGCCAGCAGAAGCCGAACAGGGGGCATATTTAAAGGCGACTATGGCTACACCTTC. Translation: CASRSRTGGIFKGDYGYTF.

The V call is TRBV3-1 (or the pseudogene TRBV3-2), the J call TRBJ2-2; D possibly corresponds to TRBD2 (7 bases). V lost 3 bases and J 6 bases, leaving 11 bases between the germline ends. CDR1 and CDR2 (germline): LGHDT, YNNKEL (reference sequence). The CDR3 has 14 residues. Written as DNA, the CDR3 is TGTGCCAGCAGCCAGGGAGGGGGTGCCGGGGAGCTGTTTTTT. Translation: CASSQGGGAGELFF.

The chain employs TRBV14 and TRBJ2-1, with D possibly TRBD1 on 5 matching bases. The CDR3 loop spans 13 amino acids. Per the germline V gene, CDR1 is SGHDN and CDR2 is FVKESK. With 1 base removed from V and 5 bases from J, the gap between germline ends came to 6 bases. The DNA for the CDR3 is TGTGCCAGCAGCCAAGCAGGGAACAATGAGCAGTTCTTC. It translates to CASSQAGNNEQFF.

The chain combines TRBV10-1 with TRBJ2-1; D ambiguous. The CDR3 has 13 amino acids. The germline V and J ends were trimmed by 8 bases and 0 bases, with 8 bases remaining between them. In germline, CDR1 is WNHNN, CDR2 SYGVQD (reference sequence). As DNA, the CDR3 is TGCGCCAGCGCGGAAAGCTCCTACAATGAGCAGTTCTTC. Its protein product is CASAESSYNEQFF.

The chain links TRBV4-3 to TRBJ1-5; D is possibly TRBD1 (6 bases). The V gene lost 4 bases and the J gene lost 2 bases, with 12 bases spanning the gap. Per germline, CDR1 LGHNA and CDR2 YSLEER. The CDR3 has 15 residues. CDR3 in DNA: TGCGCCAGCAGCCGGACCTACAGGGGCAATCAGCCCCAGCATTTT. It codes for CASSRTYRGNQPQHF.